A selection of T cell receptor beta chains follows, all from one sample in a study of blood T cell repertoires in COVID-19. TCRdb's copy holds only in-frame clones and misses some; the assay was immunoSEQ multiplex PCR. Here the sample spans hundreds of thousands of clones, about nine tenths being singletons. Sequenced sample: peripheral blood. Receptors were obtained from a young woman with active or convalescent COVID-19. Each CDR3 is given with its conserved first and last residue. The order of the fields is clone size, J gene, V gene, D gene, CDR3 protein, CDR3 DNA. The D gene is left open where the match is weak. The size of a clone is reported for some rows only, either as once, few or many, or as a class for expanded clones.

size: .
J: TRBJ1-2
V: TRBV9
D: .
CDR3: CASSVVTGYGYTF
DNA: TGTGCCAGCAGCGTAGTTACAGGTTATGGCTACACCTTC

size: .
J: TRBJ1-5
V: TRBV7-8
D: TRBD1
CDR3: CASSRGTANQPQHF
DNA: TGTGCCAGCAGCCGCGGGACAGCTAATCAGCCCCAGCATTTT

size: .
J: TRBJ2-2
V: TRBV18
D: .
CDR3: CASSSTDTGELFF
DNA: TGTGCCAGCTCATCGACAGACACCGGGGAGCTGTTTTTT

size: .
J: TRBJ1-6
V: TRBV4-2
D: .
CDR3: CASSQRGRTSNSPLHF
DNA: TGTGCCAGCAGCCAAAGGGGGAGAACTTCTAATTCACCCCTCCACTTT

size: .
J: TRBJ1-1
V: TRBV5-6
D: .
CDR3: CASTPTLFGAEAFF
DNA: TGTGCCAGCACCCCTACATTGTTCGGAGCTGAAGCTTTCTTT

size: .
J: TRBJ2-2
V: TRBV27
D: .
CDR3: CASAWGPMGGELFF
DNA: TGTGCCAGCGCCTGGGGCCCTATGGGTGGGGAGCTGTTTTTT

size: .
J: TRBJ1-1
V: TRBV15
D: TRBD1
CDR3: CATSIHRGPDTEAFF
DNA: TGTGCCACCAGCATTCACAGGGGGCCTGACACTGAAGCTTTCTTT

size: .
J: TRBJ2-7
V: TRBV4-2
D: TRBD2
CDR3: CASSPPGTSVEEQYF
DNA: TGTGCCAGCAGCCCACCCGGGACTAGCGTCGAAGAGCAGTACTTC

size: .
J: TRBJ2-1
V: TRBV30
D: TRBD2
CDR3: CAWSVAGTYNEQFF
DNA: TGTGCCTGGAGTGTAGCGGGGACTTACAATGAGCAGTTCTTC

size: once
J: TRBJ2-7
V: TRBV9
D: TRBD1
CDR3: CASSSEQGTYYEQYF
DNA: TGTGCCAGCAGCTCCGAACAGGGGACCTACTACGAGCAGTACTTC